This T cell receptor (beta chain) was recovered during a study of shared clonotypes between healthy human individuals. Study results and limitations: In contrast to clonotypes shared by all four donors, non-shared clonotypes had lower generation probabilities.

The protocol was immunoSEQ multiplex PCR, while the TCRdb copy is restricted to in-frame clones and leaves out a portion. This sample has about 2,200,000 clones; approximately 94% occur once, and the top ten carry roughly 1.7%. Notes on this clone: The antigen is unknown.

The CDR3 contains 16 residues. Germline values: CDR1 ENHRY, CDR2 SYGVKD. With 7 bases removed from V and 2 bases from J, the gap between germline ends came to 19 bases. The naive CD8 population came from CD45RO-negative cells selected for CCR7, without terminally differentiated effector memory CD45RA+ cells. Donors were healthy HIV-negative adults without recently reported acute infections or vaccinations. All participating donors were Caucasian adults from Nashville, Tennessee. The chain couples TRBV10-3 to TRBJ2-3; D is tentatively TRBD1 or TRBD2 (6 bases each). Sequencing was carried out using naive CD8+ T cells from PBMCs. This receptor was taken from a man in his late teens or twenties in good health. Some clones in this sample may be carry-over from other donors' samples. CDR3 residues: CAINYGTGASTDTQYF. In DNA, the CDR3 is TGTGCCATCAACTACGGGACGGGGGCCTCCACAGATACGCAGTATTTT.